This TCR beta chain emerged from a study of response to subunit inactivated influenza vaccine. Study-wide points: Authors proposed each seasonal influenza vaccination draws in few new T cells.

TCRdb re-called the RT-PCR reads through MiXCR, storing one row per CDR3 protein. The data show 530,000 or so distinct CDR3 sequences, approximately 10% seen once. This clonotype occurred a few times. Antigen: not known. Germline and junction disagree at one end, which may indicate a read error. This receptor was obtained from a man between 50 and 59 years old who received an inactivated influenza vaccine. The sequencing used PBMCs from blood, collected on the day of vaccination.

The CDR3 DNA reads as TGTGCCAGCAGTCACTCCCCCTACGAGCAGTACTTC. The encoded protein is CASSHSPYEQYF. The chain combines TRBV6-5 with TRBJ2-7, with D uncertain. Germline V gives CDR1 MNHEY, CDR2 SVGAGI. The CDR3 totals 12 residues.